This T cell receptor beta chain is from a study of response to subunit inactivated influenza vaccine. The CDR3 is made up of 11 amino acids. Germline CDR1 reads SGHAT; CDR2 reads FQNNGV. V lost 5 bases, J lost 10 bases, and 11 bases lay in between. TCRdb ran MiXCR on the RT-PCR reads and lists one entry per CDR3 protein. The sample lists around 580,000 distinct CDR3 sequences; about 12% were seen once. The chain employs TRBV11-2 and TRBJ1-2; D gene unclear. The material sequenced was PBMCs from blood, taken on the day of vaccination. The origin of this receptor is a man over 45 who received an inactivated influenza vaccine. The CDR3 spells CASSPGSLYTF. The CDR3 nucleotides read TGTGCCAGCAGCCCGGGGTCCCTCTACACCTTC.